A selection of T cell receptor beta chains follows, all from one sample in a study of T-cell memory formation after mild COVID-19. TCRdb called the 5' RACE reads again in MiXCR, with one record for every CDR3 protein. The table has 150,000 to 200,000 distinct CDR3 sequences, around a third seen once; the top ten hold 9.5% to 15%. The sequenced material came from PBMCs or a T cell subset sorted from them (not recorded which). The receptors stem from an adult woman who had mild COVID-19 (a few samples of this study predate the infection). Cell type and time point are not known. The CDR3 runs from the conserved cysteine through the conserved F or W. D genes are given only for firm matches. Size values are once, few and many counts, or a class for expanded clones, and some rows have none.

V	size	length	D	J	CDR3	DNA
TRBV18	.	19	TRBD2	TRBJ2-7	CASSPFRPGTSGTRYEQYF	TGTGCCAGCTCACCATTTCGTCCTGGGACTAGCGGGACCCGCTACGAGCAGTACTTC
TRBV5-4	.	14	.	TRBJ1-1	CASSFLVGSTEAFF	TGTGCCAGCAGCTTTTTAGTGGGAAGCACTGAAGCTTTCTTT
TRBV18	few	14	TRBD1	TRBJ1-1	CASSRTGDVTEAFF	TGTGCCAGCTCGCGGACAGGGGATGTGACTGAAGCTTTCTTT
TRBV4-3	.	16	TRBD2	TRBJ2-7	CASSQAVAGGLSEQYF	TGCGCCAGCAGCCAAGCTGTAGCGGGTGGTCTAAGTGAGCAGTACTTC
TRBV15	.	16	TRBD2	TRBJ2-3	CATSVRTSGITDTQYF	TGTGCCACCAGCGTCCGGACTAGCGGGATCACAGATACGCAGTATTTT
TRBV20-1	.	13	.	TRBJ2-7	CSARARQTYQQYF	TGCAGTGCTAGAGCTAGACAGACCTACCAGCAGTACTTC
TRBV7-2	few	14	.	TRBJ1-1	CASSLLAGSTEAFF	TGTGCCAGCAGCCTACTAGCCGGGAGCACTGAAGCTTTCTTT
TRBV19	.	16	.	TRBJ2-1	CASSIPDGHSYNEQFF	TGTGCCAGTAGTATACCCGACGGCCACTCCTACAATGAGCAGTTCTTC
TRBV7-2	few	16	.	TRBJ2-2	CASSSGHRGGTGELFF	TGTGCCAGCAGCTCGGGACACCGCGGAGGGACCGGGGAGCTGTTTTTT
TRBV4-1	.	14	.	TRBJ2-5	CASSQGAAGETQYF	TGCGCCAGCAGCCAAGGGGCAGCCGGAGAGACCCAGTACTTC
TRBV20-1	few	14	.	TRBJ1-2	CSATSGTGYSGYTF	TGCAGTGCTACTTCCGGAACAGGATATAGCGGCTACACCTTC
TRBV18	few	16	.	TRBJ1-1	CASSQERHGANTEAFF	TGTGCCAGCTCACAAGAACGACACGGGGCAAACACTGAAGCTTTCTTT
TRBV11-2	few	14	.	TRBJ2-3	CASSLDPRSDTQYF	TGTGCCAGCAGCTTAGATCCGAGGTCAGATACGCAGTATTTT
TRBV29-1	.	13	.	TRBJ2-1	CSVEVRIYNEQFF	TGCAGCGTTGAAGTGAGGATTTACAATGAGCAGTTCTTC
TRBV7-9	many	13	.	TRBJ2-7	CASSLGISYEQYF	TGTGCCAGCAGCTTAGGGATTTCCTACGAGCAGTACTTC
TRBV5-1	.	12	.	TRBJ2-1	CASSLNNNEQFF	TGCGCCAGCAGCTTGAATAACAATGAGCAGTTCTTC
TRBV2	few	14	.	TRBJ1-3	CASSATRSGNTIYF	TGTGCCAGCAGTGCGACACGCTCTGGAAACACCATATATTTT
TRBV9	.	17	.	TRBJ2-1	CASSASLTLSSYNEQFF	TGTGCCAGCAGCGCCAGCCTAACACTTAGCTCCTACAATGAGCAGTTCTTC
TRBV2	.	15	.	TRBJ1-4	CASNYRERANEKLFF	TGTGCCAGCAACTACAGGGAAAGGGCTAATGAAAAACTGTTTTTT
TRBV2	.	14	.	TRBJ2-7	CASNDGGSSYEQYF	TGTGCCAGCAATGACGGTGGCAGCTCCTACGAGCAGTACTTC
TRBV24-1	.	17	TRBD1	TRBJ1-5	CATSDHRAGGGNQPQHF	TGTGCCACCAGTGACCACAGGGCAGGGGGCGGCAATCAGCCCCAGCATTTT
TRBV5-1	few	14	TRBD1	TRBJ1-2	CASSLGQGWYGYTF	TGCGCCAGCAGCTTGGGACAGGGTTGGTATGGCTACACCTTC
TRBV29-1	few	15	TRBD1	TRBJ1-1	CSVMGRGRRTTEAFF	TGCAGCGTTATGGGCAGGGGGCGAAGAACCACTGAAGCTTTCTTT
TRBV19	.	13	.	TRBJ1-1	CASLRTPNTEAFF	TGTGCCAGCCTCCGGACGCCGAACACTGAAGCTTTCTTT
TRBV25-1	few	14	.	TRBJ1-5	CASSGVGGGQPQHF	TGTGCCAGCAGTGGAGTGGGGGGCGGACAGCCCCAGCATTTT
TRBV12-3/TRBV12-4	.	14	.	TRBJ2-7	CASTPQGRPREQYF	TGTGCCAGCACCCCGCAGGGACGGCCGAGGGAGCAGTACTTC
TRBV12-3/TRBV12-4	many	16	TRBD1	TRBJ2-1	CASSFGSGTVYNEQFF	TGTGCCAGCAGTTTTGGGTCGGGGACAGTATACAATGAGCAGTTCTTC
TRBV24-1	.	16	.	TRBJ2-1	CATSDPSLGSYNEQFF	TGTGCCACCAGTGACCCATCTCTAGGGTCCTACAATGAGCAGTTCTTC
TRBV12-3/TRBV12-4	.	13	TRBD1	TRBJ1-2	CASSSRTGHGYTF	TGTGCCAGCAGTTCCCGGACAGGGCATGGCTACACCTTC
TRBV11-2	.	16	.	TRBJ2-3	CASSPEGGGPGDTQYF	TGTGCCAGCAGCCCCGAGGGGGGGGGCCCGGGAGATACGCAGTATTTT
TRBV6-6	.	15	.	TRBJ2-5	CASSARASGQETQYF	TGTGCCAGCAGTGCCCGGGCCAGCGGACAAGAGACCCAGTACTTC
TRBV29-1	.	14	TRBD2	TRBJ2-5	CSVLRGEARETQYF	TGCAGCGTCCTTCGGGGGGAGGCCCGGGAGACCCAGTACTTC